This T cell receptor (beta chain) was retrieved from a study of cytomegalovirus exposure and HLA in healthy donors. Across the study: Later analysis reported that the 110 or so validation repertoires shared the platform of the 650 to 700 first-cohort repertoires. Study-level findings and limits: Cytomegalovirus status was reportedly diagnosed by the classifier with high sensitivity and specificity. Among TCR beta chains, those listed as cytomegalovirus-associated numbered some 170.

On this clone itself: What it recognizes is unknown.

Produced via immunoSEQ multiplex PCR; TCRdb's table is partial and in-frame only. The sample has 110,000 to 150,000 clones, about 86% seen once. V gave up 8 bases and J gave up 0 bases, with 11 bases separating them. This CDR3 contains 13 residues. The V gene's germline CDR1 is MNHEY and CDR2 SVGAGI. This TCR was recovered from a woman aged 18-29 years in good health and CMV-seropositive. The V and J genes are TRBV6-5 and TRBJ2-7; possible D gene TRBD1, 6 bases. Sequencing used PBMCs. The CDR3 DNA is TGTGCCAGCTGGTTGGACAGCTCCTACGAGCAGTACTTC. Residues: CASWLDSSYEQYF.